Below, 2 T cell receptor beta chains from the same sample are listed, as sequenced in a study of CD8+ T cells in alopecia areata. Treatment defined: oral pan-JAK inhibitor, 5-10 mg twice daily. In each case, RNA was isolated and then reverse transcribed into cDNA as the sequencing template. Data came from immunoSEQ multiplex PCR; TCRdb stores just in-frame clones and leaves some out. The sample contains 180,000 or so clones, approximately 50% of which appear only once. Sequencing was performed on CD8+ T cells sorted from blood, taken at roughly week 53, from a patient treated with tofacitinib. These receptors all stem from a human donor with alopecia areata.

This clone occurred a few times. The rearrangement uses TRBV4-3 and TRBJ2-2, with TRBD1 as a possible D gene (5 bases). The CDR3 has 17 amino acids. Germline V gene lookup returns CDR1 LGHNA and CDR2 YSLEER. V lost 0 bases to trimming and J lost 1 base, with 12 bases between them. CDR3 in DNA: TGCGCCAGCAGCCAAGATGGAGTCGGACAGAACACCGGGGAGCTGTTTTTT. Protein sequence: CASSQDGVGQNTGELFF.

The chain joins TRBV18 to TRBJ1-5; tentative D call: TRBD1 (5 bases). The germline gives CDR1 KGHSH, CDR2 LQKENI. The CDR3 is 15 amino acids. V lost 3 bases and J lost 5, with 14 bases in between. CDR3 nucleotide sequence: TGTGCCAGCTCACCGGGAAGGACATTTGATCAGCCCCAGCATTTT. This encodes CASSPGRTFDQPQHF.